Reported below is one T cell receptor beta chain. These data come from a study of blood T cell repertoires in COVID-19. Background on the study: Spain, Italy and the United States supplied samples that represented acute and convalescent COVID-19. From T cells, B-cell-depleted T cells, or PBMCs came the material, which was cDNA or gDNA.

The CDR3 runs to 14 residues. CDR1 and CDR2 (germline): MNHNS, SASEGT. With 1 base removed from V and 2 bases from J, the gap between germline ends came to 9 bases. In the authors' workflow: Amplification of reference gene primers provided the estimated nucleated cell counts. Some clones are missing from TCRdb's copy, which holds only in-frame ones; the method was immunoSEQ multiplex PCR. Clone size and V and J calls were adopted from that table, with D and trimming inferred from the DNA. The sample comprises approximately 400,000 clones, around 92% of which are singletons, and 1% to 1.5% rests with the top ten.

The TCR sequence derives from a man aged 35 to 55 with acute or convalescent COVID-19. The rearrangement joins TRBV6-1 to TRBJ2-7; TRBD2 might be the D (5 bases). Sample: peripheral blood. The DNA for the CDR3 is TGTGCCAGCAGTGAAGGGCCGCGGGCCTACGAGCAGTACTTC. It encodes CASSEGPRAYEQYF.